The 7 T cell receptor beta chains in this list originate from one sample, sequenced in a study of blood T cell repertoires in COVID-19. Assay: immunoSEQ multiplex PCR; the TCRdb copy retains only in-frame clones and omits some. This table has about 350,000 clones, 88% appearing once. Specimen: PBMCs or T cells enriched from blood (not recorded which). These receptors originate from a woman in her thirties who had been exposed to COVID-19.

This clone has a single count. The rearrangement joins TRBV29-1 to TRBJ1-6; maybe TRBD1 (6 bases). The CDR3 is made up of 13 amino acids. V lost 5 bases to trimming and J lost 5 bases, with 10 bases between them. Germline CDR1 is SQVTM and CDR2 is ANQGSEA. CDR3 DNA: TGCAGCGTTCAGACAGGAAATAATTCACCCCTCCACTTT. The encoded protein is CSVQTGNNSPLHF.

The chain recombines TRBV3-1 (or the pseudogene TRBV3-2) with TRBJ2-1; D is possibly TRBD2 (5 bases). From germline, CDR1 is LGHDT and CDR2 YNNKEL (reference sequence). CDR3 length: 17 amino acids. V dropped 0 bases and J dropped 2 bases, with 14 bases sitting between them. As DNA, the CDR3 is TGTGCCAGCAGCCAAGAGGGTGGAGCGGATACCTACAATGAGCAGTTCTTC. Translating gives CASSQEGGADTYNEQFF.

CDR3 residues: CASSLGGGEQYF. In DNA form, the CDR3 reads TGTGCCAGCAGCTTGGGGGGAGGGGAGCAGTACTTC. J is TRBJ2-7 and V is TRBV11-2; 7 bases map to TRBD2. Germline V lookup: CDR1 SGHAT, CDR2 FQNNGV. J was trimmed by 7 bases and V by 3 bases; bases with no gene match: 3. The CDR3 length is 12 residues.

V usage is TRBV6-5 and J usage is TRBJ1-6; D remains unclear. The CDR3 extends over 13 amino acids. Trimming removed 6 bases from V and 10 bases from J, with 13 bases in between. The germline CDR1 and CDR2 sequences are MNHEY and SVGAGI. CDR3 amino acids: CASRIRTGSPLHF. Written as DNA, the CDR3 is TGTGCCAGCAGGATAAGGACGGGATCACCCCTCCACTTT.

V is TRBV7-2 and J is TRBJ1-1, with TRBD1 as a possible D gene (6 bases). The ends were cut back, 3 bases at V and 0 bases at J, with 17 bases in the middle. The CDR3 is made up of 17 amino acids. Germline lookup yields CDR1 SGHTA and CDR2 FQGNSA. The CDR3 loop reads CASSLNYRDLMNTEAFF. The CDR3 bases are TGTGCCAGCAGCTTGAACTACAGGGACCTCATGAACACTGAAGCTTTCTTT.

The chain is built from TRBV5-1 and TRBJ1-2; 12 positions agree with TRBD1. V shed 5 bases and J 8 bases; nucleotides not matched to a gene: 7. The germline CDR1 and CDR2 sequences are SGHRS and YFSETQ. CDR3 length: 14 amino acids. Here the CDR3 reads CASSSTGTGGGYTF. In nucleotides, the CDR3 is TGCGCCAGCAGTTCGACCGGGACAGGGGGCGGCTACACCTTC.

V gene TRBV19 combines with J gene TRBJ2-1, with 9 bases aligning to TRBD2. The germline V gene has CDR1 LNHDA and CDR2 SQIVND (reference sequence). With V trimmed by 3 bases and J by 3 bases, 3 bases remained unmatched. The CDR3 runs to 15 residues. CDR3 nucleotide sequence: TGTGCCAGTAGTATGACTAGCGGTTACTACAATGAGCAGTTCTTC. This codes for CASSMTSGYYNEQFF.